These 10 T cell receptor beta chains came from one sample sequenced in a study of cytomegalovirus exposure and HLA in healthy donors (dated by TCRdb to about 2017). Library preparation used the immunoSEQ multiplex PCR assay. TCRdb obtained this table from immuneACCESS and retained in-frame rearrangements with V and J assigned. These tables miss some clones; where compared with another copy, unresolved V genes account for less than half of the shortfall, and the remainder is unexplained. The sample table lists 120,000 or so clones, about nine tenths of them with a count of one. About 2% of the sample lies in the top ten. Sequenced material: PBMCs. The receptors originated from a woman under 30 in good health and CMV-seronegative.

Comments on this clone: An end of the junction differs from the germline gene, which may be a read error. This rearrangement joins TRBV5-1 to TRBJ1-1; 10 nucleotides align to TRBD1. Germline V lookup: CDR1 SGHRS, CDR2 YFSETQ. The CDR3 spans 14 residues. The CDR3 nucleotides are TGCGCCAGCAGCCCTGAGAGTGGACAGGGGGTATCCATCTTT. Encoded protein: CASSPESGQGVSIF.

CDR3 sequence reads: CASSSSWREAREQYF. The CDR3 DNA is TGTGCCAGCAGTTCCTCCTGGCGGGAGGCTAGAGAGCAGTACTTC. The V call is TRBV28, the J call TRBJ2-7; 8 bases line up with TRBD2. J was trimmed by 7 bases and V by 4 bases; bases with no gene match: 12. Germline CDR1 and CDR2: MDHEN and SYDVKM. The CDR3 is 15 residues long.

The chain links TRBV6-5 to TRBJ2-5; 8 positions agree with TRBD2. The CDR3 has 14 amino acids. Per the germline V gene, CDR1 is MNHEY and CDR2 is SVGAGI. The V and J ends lost 8 bases and 5 bases, in that order; junction bases with no gene match: 10. CDR3 residues: CASGDSGARETQYF. CDR3 coding DNA: TGTGCCAGCGGGGATAGCGGGGCCAGGGAGACCCAGTACTTC.

The rearrangement joins TRBV30 to TRBJ1-5; D call uncertain. The CDR3 has 18 amino acids. Between the trimmed V and J ends, which lost 2 bases and 2 bases, there was a span of 22 bases. Germline assignment: CDR1 GTSNPN and CDR2 SVGIG (reference sequence). CDR3 sequence reads: CAWSSPRGPAWGNQPQHF. The DNA of the CDR3 is TGTGCCTGGAGTTCCCCCCGAGGGCCGGCGTGGGGCAATCAGCCCCAGCATTTT.

The genes are TRBV6-6 and TRBJ1-1; D ambiguous. V lost 1 base and J lost 1, with 13 bases in between. The CDR3 loop spans 16 amino acids. CDR1 is MNHNY, CDR2 SVGAGI, per germline (reference sequence). The CDR3 loop is CASSYYSVGGNTEAFF. CDR3 DNA: TGTGCCAGCAGTTACTATTCGGTGGGAGGGAACACTGAAGCTTTCTTT.

Only one count was recorded for this clone. The chain uses TRBV6-5 and TRBJ2-5, with TRBD2 matching over 11 bases. The CDR3 totals 14 residues. CDR1 and CDR2 (germline): MNHEY, SVGAGI. V trimming: 6 bases; J trimming: 5 bases; junction bases outside the gene matches: 5. The CDR3 protein is CASRPLAGAETQYF. The CDR3 nucleotides are TGTGCCAGCAGACCACTAGCGGGAGCTGAGACCCAGTACTTC.

The V call is TRBV9, the J call TRBJ2-5; 9 nucleotides match TRBD1. CDR1 is SGDLS and CDR2 is YYNGEE in the germline V gene. V lost 4 bases and J lost 4; bases outside the gene matches: 8. The CDR3 consists of 15 residues. The CDR3, as DNA: TGTGCCAGCAGCCCAGGGACAGGGCAGGGAGAGACCCAGTACTTC. This codes for CASSPGTGQGETQYF.

The chain has TRBV5-1 and TRBJ2-5, with 8 bases identical to TRBD1. Trimming cost V 4 bases and J 5 bases; bases outside gene matches: 10. The CDR3 is 15 residues long. CDR1 and CDR2 (germline): SGHRS, YFSETQ. The CDR3 here is CASSGGQGLGETQYF. The CDR3 DNA sequence: TGCGCCAGCAGCGGAGGACAGGGTCTTGGGGAGACCCAGTACTTC. Full variable domain (outside the CDR3, taken from reference TRBV5-1 and TRBJ2-5): KAGVTQTPRYLIKTRGQQVTLSCSPISGHRSVSWYQQTPGQGLQFLFEYFSETQRNKGNFPGRFSGRQFSNSRSEMNVSTLELGDSALYLCASSGGQGLGETQYFGPGTRLLVL.

Points on this clone: A junction end diverges from the germline sequence, so it may reflect a read error. The chain has TRBV7-7 and TRBJ1-5; D not resolved. This CDR3 comprises 16 residues. Per germline, CDR1 SSHAT and CDR2 FNYEAQ (reference sequence). CDR3 in DNA: TGTGCTAGCAGTCGCAGACGGAGAATTAGCAATCAGCCCCAGCATTTT. Its protein is CASSRRRRISNQPQHF.

CDR3 nucleotide sequence: TGTGCCACCAGCAGAGTCGTGACTAGCGGGAATATGGAGACCCAGTACTTC. This codes for CATSRVVTSGNMETQYF. The chain combines TRBV15 with TRBJ2-5; 11 bases match TRBD2. The V segment lost 1 base and the J segment 5 bases; nucleotides outside the gene matches: 9. This CDR3 has 17 residues. Germline CDR1 reads LNHNV; CDR2 reads YYDKDF (reference sequence).